This T cell receptor beta chain was identified in a study of Ad26.COV2.S vaccination and SARS-CoV-2 variants. As for the study in general: The donor participated in the COV1001 trial, in its Ad26.COV2.S arm.

Libraries were prepared by immunoSEQ multiplex PCR; TCRdb keeps only in-frame clonotypes and omits some of them. This table has 350,000 to 500,000 clones, 80% to 95% appearing once. With regard to this clone: Its antigen is not identified.

This CDR3 spans 14 amino acids. Germline values: CDR1 MNHEY, CDR2 SVGAGI. Trimming cost V 8 bases and J 1 base; bases outside gene matches: 6. Treatment: approximately 18 received Ad26.COV2.S at low or high dose, single or two shots; about five received placebo; per-sample allocation not given. Sampling happened 63 days after the first vaccine or placebo injection. Findings and limits, study-wide: Breadth, reportedly substantial, characterized the spike-specific CD8+ and CD4+ T cell responses after vaccination.

The chain carries TRBV6-5 and TRBJ1-1, with 8 bases fitting TRBD1. The TCR sequence derives from a person between 18 and 59 years old who received the Ad26.COV2.S COVID-19 vaccine or a placebo. The source material was peripheral blood, sampled in a trial of Ad26.COV2.S vaccine versus placebo. CDR3 DNA: TGTGCCAGCTTTCGCGACAGGGGGAACACTGAAGCTTTCTTT. Translated, it gives CASFRDRGNTEAFF.